These 18 T cell receptor beta chains were sequenced from one sample in a study of cytomegalovirus exposure and HLA in healthy donors. A multiplex PCR was run with 60 Vbeta primers and 13 Jbeta primers. The protocol was immunoSEQ multiplex PCR, while the TCRdb copy is restricted to in-frame clones and leaves out a portion. The sample has more than 110,000 clones; about three quarters are singletons. The source material was PBMCs. Receptors were obtained from a woman aged 30 to 39 in good health and CMV-seronegative.

The V call is TRBV7-8, the J call TRBJ2-3, with D perhaps matching TRBD1 (6 bases). The V gene lost 1 base and the J gene lost 5 bases, with 7 bases spanning the gap. In germline, CDR1 is SGHVS, CDR2 FQNEAQ. The CDR3 contains 13 residues. The CDR3, as DNA: TGTGCCAGCAGCTTAGGGGGGCGAGATACGCAGTATTTT. It specifies CASSLGGRDTQYF.

The rearrangement uses TRBV7-9 and TRBJ2-1; TRBD1 is a possible D gene (6 bases). The CDR3 has 17 amino acids. Trimming shortened V by 3 bases and J by 4 bases, and 19 bases separated the two germline ends. CDR1 is SEHNR and CDR2 is FQNEAQ in the germline V gene (reference sequence). As DNA, the CDR3 is TGTGCCAGCAGCTTGGGGACCGGGACACCGAGTTACAATGAGCAGTTCTTC. Amino acid sequence: CASSLGTGTPSYNEQFF. Based on the CDR3 plus reference TRBV7-9 and TRBJ2-1, the full variable domain is DTGVSQNPRHKITKRGQNVTFRCDPISEHNRLYWYRQTLGQGPEFLTYFQNEAQLEKSRLLSDRFSAERPKGSFSTLEIQRTEQGDSAMYLCASSLGTGTPSYNEQFFGPGTRLTVL.

The table lists this clone with a count of one. The rearrangement links TRBV27 to TRBJ2-1; 11 bases align to TRBD2. Germline loops: CDR1 MNHEY, CDR2 SMNVEV (reference sequence). The CDR3 is made up of 16 amino acids. V lost 4 bases, J lost 3 bases, and 5 bases stayed unmatched. The CDR3 loop reads CASSSLAGGFYNEQFF. CDR3 DNA: TGTGCCAGCAGTTCCCTAGCGGGGGGTTTCTACAATGAGCAGTTCTTC.

The V and J genes are TRBV30 and TRBJ1-1, with D unclear. CDR1 is GTSNPN and CDR2 is SVGIG in the germline V gene (reference sequence). Trimming pared 0 bases from V and 7 bases from J, leaving 12 bases between. The CDR3 totals 13 residues. The CDR3 sequence is CAWSVEESFEAFF. CDR3 nucleotide sequence: TGTGCCTGGAGTGTGGAGGAGTCTTTTGAAGCTTTCTTT.

V gene TRBV10-2 combines with J gene TRBJ1-6, with TRBD1 matching 9 bases. CDR3 length equals 14 residues. Unmatched junction bases numbered 7, after V lost 4 bases and J lost 12 bases. CDR1 and CDR2 (germline): WSHSY, SAAADI. CDR3 DNA: TGCGCCAGCAGTGGTACAGGGGGCGAAGTACCCCTCCACTTT. Translated: CASSGTGGEVPLHF.

This rearrangement joins TRBV7-2 to TRBJ1-2; perhaps TRBD1 as D (6 bases). The CDR3 runs to 14 residues. Trimming shortened V by 2 bases and J by 8 bases, and 15 bases separated the two germline ends. CDR1 is SGHTA and CDR2 is FQGNSA in the germline V gene. CDR3 DNA sequence: TGTGCCAGCAGCTTATGGGAGGGGGTGCGGGGCTACACCTTC. Translated, it gives CASSLWEGVRGYTF.

The genes are TRBV7-9 and TRBJ1-2; TRBD1 aligns across 7 bases. J lost 5 bases, V lost 5 bases, and 5 bases had no gene match. Germline V gene sequence: CDR1 SEHNR, CDR2 FQNEAQ (reference sequence). The CDR3 loop spans 13 amino acids. In DNA, the CDR3 is TGTGCCAGCAGCACTGAACAGGGGTATGGCTACACCTTC. Translating gives CASSTEQGYGYTF.

As DNA, the CDR3 is TGCAGCGCCGGGACAGACACAGATACGCAGTATTTT. Protein: CSAGTDTDTQYF. V is TRBV29-1 and J is TRBJ2-3, with TRBD1 identical over 7 bases. CDR3 length: 12 residues. V shed 7 bases, J shed 2 bases, and the junction held 3 bases outside the gene matches. Germline V gives CDR1 SQVTM, CDR2 ANQGSEA.

This chain connects TRBV5-1 to TRBJ2-2; D call uncertain. Per germline, CDR1 SGHRS and CDR2 YFSETQ. Trimming shortened V by 1 base and J by 3 bases, and 10 bases separated the two germline ends. The CDR3 is 15 amino acids. CDR3 region: CASSLSTPDTGELFF. CDR3 coding DNA: TGCGCCAGCAGCTTGTCCACCCCGGACACCGGGGAGCTGTTTTTT.

As to this clone: The same CDR3 also results from other DNA sequences found in this sample. The rearrangement uses TRBV30 and TRBJ1-6; D perhaps matches TRBD1 (6 bases). The V gene's germline CDR1 is GTSNPN and CDR2 SVGIG (reference sequence). V lost 0 bases, J lost 4 bases, and 7 bases lay in between. CDR3 size: 14 residues. In DNA, the CDR3 is TGTGCCTGGAGTGTACAGGGTTATAATTCACCCCTCCACTTT. Protein sequence: CAWSVQGYNSPLHF. The full variable domain, in which reference TRBV30 and TRBJ1-6 provide the parts outside the CDR3, is SQTIHQWPATLVQPVGSPLSLECTVEGTSNPNLYWYRQAAGRGLQLLFYSVGIGQISSEVPQNLSASRPQDRQFILSSKKLLLSDSGFYLCAWSVQGYNSPLHFGNGTRLTVT.

The chain carries TRBV28 and TRBJ2-5; perhaps TRBD1 as D (6 bases). The CDR3 loop spans 11 amino acids. Germline V CDR1 and CDR2: MDHEN, SYDVKM. Trimming took 6 bases from V and 4 from J, leaving 6 bases between them. The CDR3 region is CASRGGETQYF. The CDR3 DNA follows: TGTGCCAGCAGAGGGGGAGAGACCCAGTACTTC.

V gene TRBV28 combines with J gene TRBJ1-5, with a possible D match to TRBD1 (5 bases). Trimming took 7 bases from V and 3 from J, leaving 13 bases between them. The germline gives CDR1 MDHEN, CDR2 SYDVKM. CDR3 length equals 14 residues. The CDR3 DNA is TGTGCCAGCACTCCCGGGGGAAACAATCAGCCCCAGCATTTT. The encoded protein is CASTPGGNNQPQHF.

The genes are TRBV10-3 and TRBJ2-1; perhaps TRBD2 as D (6 bases). Deletions cut 0 bases from V and 9 bases from J, with 15 bases between. CDR1 and CDR2 from the germline V gene are ENHRY and SYGVKD. The CDR3 has 15 amino acids. The CDR3 DNA reads as TGTGCCATCAGTGAGTCCGGGGGAGACGGACTTGAGCAGTTCTTC. Its protein product is CAISESGGDGLEQFF.

This chain joins TRBV5-1 and TRBJ1-2; maybe TRBD1 (5 bases). The CDR3 covers 15 residues. CDR1 is SGHRS and CDR2 is YFSETQ in the germline V gene. V lost 4 bases and J lost 6, with 19 bases in between. CDR3 in amino acids: CASSPPGSGSNGYTF. The CDR3 nucleotides read TGCGCCAGCAGCCCCCCAGGGTCGGGTTCGAATGGCTACACCTTC. The full variable domain, completed using reference TRBV5-1 and TRBJ1-2, is KAGVTQTPRYLIKTRGQQVTLSCSPISGHRSVSWYQQTPGQGLQFLFEYFSETQRNKGNFPGRFSGRQFSNSRSEMNVSTLELGDSALYLCASSPPGSGSNGYTFGSGTRLTVV.

The CDR3 DNA reads as TGTGCTAGTGGTTCATGTGGGACATCCTACGAGCAGTACTTC. It is translated as CASGSCGTSYEQYF. V is TRBV12-5 and J is TRBJ2-7; TRBD1 is a possible D gene (6 bases). V was shortened by 4 bases and J by 1 base, with 11 bases between the two germline ends. The CDR3 is 14 residues long. Germline CDR1 LGHNT, CDR2 FRNRAP.

V and J are TRBV28 and TRBJ2-7, with TRBD1 identical over 9 bases. This CDR3 is built from 14 residues. The germline V gene has CDR1 MDHEN and CDR2 SYDVKM. The trim removed 5 bases at V and 4 bases at J, leaving 6 bases unmatched. Here the CDR3 DNA reads TGTGCCAGCAGTCCCACAGGGGGCCGGTACGAGCAGTACGTC. Its translation is CASSPTGGRYEQYV.

The CDR3 is CASSALAGVGSYEQYF. The CDR3 DNA reads TGTGCCAGCAGTGCGCTAGCGGGAGTAGGCTCCTACGAGCAGTACTTC. The chain couples TRBV27 to TRBJ2-7; the match to TRBD2 covers 10 bases. V gave up 5 bases and J gave up 0 bases; unmatched junction bases: 7. Germline CDR1 reads MNHEY; CDR2 reads SMNVEV (reference sequence). The CDR3 spans 16 residues.

This clone was seen a single time. V usage is TRBV4-2 and J usage is TRBJ1-2; 7 bases map to TRBD1. Germline V CDR1 and CDR2: LGHNA, YNFKEQ. This CDR3 is 17 amino acids long. The V and J ends lost 0 bases and 5 bases, in that order; junction bases with no gene match: 12. The CDR3 protein is CASSQEFQGGDEYGYTF. The CDR3 DNA follows: TGTGCCAGCAGCCAAGAATTCCAGGGGGGTGATGAGTATGGCTACACCTTC.